The 8 T cell receptor beta chains presented below share a single source sample, sequenced in a study of cytomegalovirus exposure and HLA in healthy donors (TCRdb year 2017). Preparation of the library involved the immunoSEQ multiplex PCR assay. For the multiplex PCR, a mixture combining 60 forward primers for TCR Vbeta segments and 13 reverse primers for TCR Jbeta segments was used. TCRdb took this table from immuneACCESS and kept in-frame rearrangements with V and J called. Such tables lack part of the clones; where checked against another copy, unresolved V genes explain under half of the gap, and the rest is unexplained. In this sample the table shows fewer than 250,000 clones, over 75% of which occur a single time. Together, the top ten hold approximately 10% of the sample. The sample comprised PBMCs. These TCRs come from a woman aged 45-60 years in good health and CMV-seropositive.

J is TRBJ1-3 and V is TRBV10-3; D may be TRBD1 (6 bases). V lost 0 bases, J lost 2 bases, and 11 bases lay in between. The CDR3 consists of 16 residues. CDR1 and CDR2 from the germline V gene are ENHRY and SYGVKD. As DNA, the CDR3 is TGTGCCATCAGTGAGTCCCAGGGGAAAACTGGAAACACCATATATTTT. Its protein is CAISESQGKTGNTIYF.

The rearrangement joins TRBV6-1 to TRBJ1-1; 10 positions match TRBD1. The CDR3 runs to 16 residues. V lost 4 bases and J lost 4; bases outside the gene matches: 9. Germline V gene data show CDR1 as MNHNS and CDR2 as SASEGT. As DNA, the CDR3 is TGTGCCAGCAGTGTGGGATGGGGACAGGGGACCACTGAAGCTTTCTTT. Protein: CASSVGWGQGTTEAFF.

The chain joins TRBV4-1 to TRBJ1-1; 8 nucleotides align to TRBD1. Losses at the gene ends were 6 bases for V and 2 bases for J; bases not matched to a gene: 8. Per the germline V gene, CDR1 is MGHRA and CDR2 is YSYEKL. The CDR3 totals 15 residues. The CDR3 DNA is TGCGCCAGCAGTCCGGACAGGGTGACAAACACTGAAGCTTTCTTT. Amino acids: CASSPDRVTNTEAFF.

The chain links TRBV16 to TRBJ1-4; D is perhaps TRBD1 (5 bases). The CDR3 length is 15 residues. Germline values: CDR1 KGHSY, CDR2 FQNENV. The germline V and J ends were trimmed by 6 bases and 1 base, with 12 bases remaining between them. The CDR3: CASRLGAQTNEKLFF. CDR3 sequence (DNA): TGTGCCAGCAGACTTGGGGCCCAAACTAATGAAAAACTGTTTTTT.

The CDR3 here is CASTGTSGGYTGELFF. Written as DNA, the CDR3 is TGTGCCAGCACCGGGACTAGCGGGGGGTACACCGGGGAGCTGTTTTTT. The rearrangement links TRBV7-3 to TRBJ2-2; 15 positions agree with TRBD2. V trimming: 7 bases; J trimming: 3 bases; junction bases outside the gene matches: 3. The CDR3 loop spans 16 amino acids. Looked up from germline, CDR1 is SGHTA and CDR2 is FQGTGA. Filled out from reference TRBV7-3 and TRBJ2-2, the complete variable domain reads GAGVSQTPSNKVTEKGKYVELRCDPISGHTALYWYRQSLGQGPEFLIYFQGTGAADDSGLPNDRFFAVRPEGSVSTLKIQRTERGDSAVYLCASTGTSGGYTGELFFGEGSRLTVL.

J is TRBJ2-5 and V is TRBV18; D is perhaps TRBD1 (6 bases). V was cut by 3 bases and J by 5 bases, with 13 bases left in between. CDR1 KGHSH and CDR2 LQKENI come from the germline V gene. The CDR3 covers 14 residues. The chain's CDR3 is CASSPPTGRETQYF. The CDR3 coding sequence is TGTGCCAGCTCACCTCCGACAGGAAGGGAGACCCAGTACTTC.

This clone has a count of ten or more. This sequence joins TRBV5-1 and TRBJ2-2; D possibly corresponds to TRBD1 (5 bases). Trimming removed 4 bases at V and 2 bases at J, with 12 bases between. CDR3 size: 15 residues. The germline gives CDR1 SGHRS, CDR2 YFSETQ. The CDR3 sequence: CASSPRTPNTGELFF. The CDR3, as DNA: TGCGCCAGCAGCCCCCGGACACCCAACACCGGGGAGCTGTTTTTT.

This clone was counted a few times. The rearrangement uses TRBV6-1 and TRBJ2-7; TRBD2 matches 9 bases. Germline V gives CDR1 MNHNS, CDR2 SASEGT. CDR3 length: 14 residues. Germline trimming cut 8 bases from V and 4 bases from J; bases unmatched to any gene: 9. In nucleotides, the CDR3 is TGTGCCAGCGGGCTCGGCGGGGGGGGTTACGAGCAGTACTTC. Encoded protein: CASGLGGGGYEQYF.